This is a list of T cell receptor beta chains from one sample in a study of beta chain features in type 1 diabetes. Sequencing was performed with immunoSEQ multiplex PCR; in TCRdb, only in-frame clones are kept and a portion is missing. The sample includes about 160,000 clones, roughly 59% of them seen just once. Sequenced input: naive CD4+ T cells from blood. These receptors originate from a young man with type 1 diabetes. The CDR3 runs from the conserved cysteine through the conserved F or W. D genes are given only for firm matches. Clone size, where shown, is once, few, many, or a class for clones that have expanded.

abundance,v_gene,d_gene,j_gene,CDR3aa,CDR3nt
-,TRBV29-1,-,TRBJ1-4,CSVVGNGNEKLFF,TGCAGCGTTGTAGGTAACGGAAATGAAAAACTGTTTTTT
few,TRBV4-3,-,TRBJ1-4,CASSQVALNEKLFF,TGCGCCAGCAGCCAAGTAGCCCTAAATGAAAAACTGTTTTTT
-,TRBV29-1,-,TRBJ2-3,CSVSGEGTDTQYF,TGCAGCGTTTCGGGGGAGGGCACAGATACGCAGTATTTT
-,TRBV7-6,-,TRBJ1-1,CASSLSEQETEAFF,TGTGCCAGCAGCTTAAGCGAACAAGAGACTGAAGCTTTCTTT
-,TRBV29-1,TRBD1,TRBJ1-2,CSVVIPGGAYGYTF,TGCAGCGTTGTTATCCCAGGGGGCGCGTATGGCTACACCTTC
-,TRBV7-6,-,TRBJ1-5,CASSLDSNQPQHF,TGTGCCAGCAGCTTAGACAGCAATCAGCCCCAGCATTTT
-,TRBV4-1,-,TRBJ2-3,CASSQGDLNTQYF,TGCGCCAGCAGCCAGGGGGACCTGAATACGCAGTATTTT
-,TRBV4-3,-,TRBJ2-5,CASSQDASSETQYF,TGCGCCAGCAGCCAAGATGCTTCCTCGGAGACCCAGTACTTC
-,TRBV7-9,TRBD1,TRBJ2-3,CASSPLLQGAVTDTQYF,TGTGCCAGCAGCCCGCTACTTCAGGGGGCGGTCACAGATACGCAGTATTTT
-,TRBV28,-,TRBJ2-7,CASSRWAPVDYEQYF,TGTGCCAGCAGCCGATGGGCACCTGTAGACTACGAGCAGTACTTC
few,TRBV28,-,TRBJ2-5,CASSDGQIQETQYF,TGTGCCAGCAGTGATGGGCAAATACAAGAGACCCAGTACTTC
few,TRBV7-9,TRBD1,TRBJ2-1,CASSPGTAYNEQFF,TGTGCCAGCAGCCCCGGGACAGCTTACAATGAGCAGTTCTTC
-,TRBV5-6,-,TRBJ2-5,CASSREETQYF,TGTGCCAGCAGCCGAGAAGAGACCCAGTACTTC
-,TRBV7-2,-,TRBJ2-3,CASRDSTDTQYF,TGTGCCAGCAGGGATAGCACAGATACGCAGTATTTT
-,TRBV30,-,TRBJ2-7,CAWSVMESSYEQYF,TGTGCCTGGAGTGTTATGGAGAGCTCCTACGAGCAGTACTTC
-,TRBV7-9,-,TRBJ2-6,CASSQVPGVLTF,TGTGCCAGCAGCCAAGTGCCCGGCGTCCTGACTTTC
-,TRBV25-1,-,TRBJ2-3,CASSERSTDTQYF,TGTGCCAGCAGTGAACGGAGCACAGATACGCAGTATTTT
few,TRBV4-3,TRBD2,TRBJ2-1,CASSQDRLAGSQSYNEQFF,TGCGCCAGCAGCCAAGATCGACTAGCGGGGAGCCAGTCCTACAATGAGCAGTTCTTC
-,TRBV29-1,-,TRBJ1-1,CSVAHTPGTTEAFF,TGCAGCGTTGCACACACCCCAGGGACAACTGAAGCTTTCTTT
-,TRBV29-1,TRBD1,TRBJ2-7,CSAKPGTAASEQYF,TGCAGCGCCAAACCCGGGACAGCGGCCTCCGAGCAGTACTTC
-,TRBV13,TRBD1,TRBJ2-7,CASSRTGVEQYF,TGTGCCAGCAGTCGCACAGGGGTCGAGCAGTACTTC
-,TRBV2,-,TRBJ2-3,CASSGETDTQYF,TGTGCCAGCAGTGGAGAGACAGATACGCAGTATTTT
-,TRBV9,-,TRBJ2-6,CASSTLGSGANVLTF,TGTGCCAGCAGCACCCTGGGCTCTGGGGCCAACGTCCTGACTTTC
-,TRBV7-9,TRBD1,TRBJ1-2,CASSLTQPDRVHGYTF,TGTGCCAGCAGCTTAACGCAGCCCGACAGGGTTCATGGCTACACCTTC
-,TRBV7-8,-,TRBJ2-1,CASSSVGGYNEQFF,TGTGCCAGCAGCTCGGTGGGCGGATACAATGAGCAGTTCTTC
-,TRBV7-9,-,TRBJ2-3,CASSPTGYGTDTQYF,TGTGCCAGCAGCCCTACAGGGTACGGCACAGATACGCAGTATTTT
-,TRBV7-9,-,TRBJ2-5,CASSPRYGFQETQYF,TGTGCCAGCAGCCCCCGATATGGATTCCAAGAGACCCAGTACTTC
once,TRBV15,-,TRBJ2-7,CATSDYRAYEQYF,TGTGCCACCAGCGACTACAGGGCCTACGAGCAGTACTTC
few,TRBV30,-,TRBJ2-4,CAWSRAENIQYF,TGTGCCTGGAGTAGGGCAGAAAACATTCAGTACTTC
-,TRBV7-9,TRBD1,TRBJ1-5,CASSHGTGGSNQPQHF,TGTGCCAGCAGCCACGGGACAGGGGGCAGCAATCAGCCCCAGCATTTT
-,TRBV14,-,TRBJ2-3,CASSQVARGHRDTQYF,TGTGCCAGCAGCCAAGTCGCCAGGGGCCATAGAGATACGCAGTATTTT
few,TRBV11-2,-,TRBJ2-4,CASSLARENIQYF,TGTGCCAGCAGCTTAGCCAGGGAGAACATTCAGTACTTC
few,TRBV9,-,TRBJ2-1,CASSVPLRTNYNEQFF,TGTGCCAGCAGCGTCCCCTTGCGGACCAACTACAATGAGCAGTTCTTC
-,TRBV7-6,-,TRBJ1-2,CASRIKECFNNYGYTF,TGTGCCAGCAGAATAAAGGAGTGTTTCAACAACTATGGCTACACCTTC
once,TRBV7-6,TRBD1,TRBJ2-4,CASSPQGALMGNIQYF,TGTGCCAGCAGCCCCCAGGGGGCCCTGATGGGAAACATTCAGTACTTC
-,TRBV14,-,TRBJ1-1,CASNILPDTEAFF,TGTGCCAGCAATATATTACCTGACACTGAAGCTTTCTTT
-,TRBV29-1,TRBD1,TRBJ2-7,CSVDRGHEQYF,TGCAGCGTGGACAGGGGCCACGAGCAGTACTTC
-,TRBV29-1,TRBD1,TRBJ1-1,CSATQGTTEAFF,TGCAGCGCCACACAGGGGACCACTGAAGCTTTCTTT
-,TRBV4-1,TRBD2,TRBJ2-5,CASSQGPAGAEETQYF,TGCGCCAGCAGCCAAGGCCCAGCGGGGGCCGAAGAGACCCAGTACTTC
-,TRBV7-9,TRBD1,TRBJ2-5,CASSNRDRAETQYF,TGTGCCAGCAGCAACCGGGACAGGGCAGAGACCCAGTACTTC
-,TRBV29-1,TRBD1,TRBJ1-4,CSAEGAGNEKLFF,TGCAGCGCCGAGGGGGCGGGTAATGAAAAACTGTTTTTT
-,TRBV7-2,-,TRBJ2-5,CASSLVGTSTLGTQYF,TGTGCCAGCAGCTTAGTGGGTACTAGCACTCTAGGGACCCAGTACTTC
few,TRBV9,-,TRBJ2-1,CASSATGDTYNEQFF,TGTGCCAGCAGCGCGACGGGGGACACCTACAATGAGCAGTTCTTC
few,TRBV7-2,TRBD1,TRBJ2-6,CASTQTGGGANVLTF,TGTGCCAGCACCCAGACAGGGGGTGGGGCCAACGTCCTGACTTTC
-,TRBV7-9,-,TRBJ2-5,CASSSRTSGTQYF,TGTGCCAGCAGTTCCAGGACTTCCGGGACCCAGTACTTC
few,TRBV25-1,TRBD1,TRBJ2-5,CASSDPGQGAETQYF,TGTGCCAGCAGTGACCCGGGACAGGGGGCAGAGACCCAGTACTTC